This TCR beta chain was documented in a study of blood T cell repertoires in COVID-19. The V segment lost 3 bases and the J segment 5 bases; nucleotides outside the gene matches: 2. CDR1 and CDR2 (germline): SQVTM, ANQGSEA. The CDR3 has 13 residues. Per the study methods: By means of reference gene primer amplification, nucleated cell counts were estimated. Using immunoSEQ multiplex PCR, the repertoire was profiled, and TCRdb retains in-frame clones only, with some absent. D and trimming come from the DNA, and the V and J calls and clone size come from that table. Counted here are about 300,000 clones, about 85% occurring once; the ten biggest clones make up under 3%. Enrolled through a virtual design, the participants were between 18 and 89 years of age and came from some 25 US areas.

The TCR comes from a woman between 45 and 65 years old who had recovered from COVID-19. The sample consisted of PBMCs or T cells enriched from blood (not recorded which). This rearrangement joins TRBV29-1 to TRBJ1-4; the match to TRBD1 covers 8 bases. The CDR3 protein is CSVDTGGNEKLFF. Here the CDR3 DNA reads TGCAGCGTTGATACAGGGGGGAATGAAAAACTGTTTTTT.